This entry lists 28 T cell receptor beta chains sequenced from one sample in a study of CD8 T cells in ankylosing spondylitis. TCRdb redid the calling of the 5' RACE reads with MiXCR, one entry per CDR3 protein. In the table there are 300,000 to 350,000 distinct CDR3 sequences, more than 20% of which are singletons. Sequenced input: blood, either unsorted or a sorted T cell fraction (not recorded which). The source is a female donor with ankylosing spondylitis or in good health (not recorded which).

CDR3 coding DNA: TGTGCCACCAGCAGAGGGGGGAGAACTAATGAAAAACTGTTTTTT. Translation: CATSRGGRTNEKLFF. The V and J genes are TRBV15 and TRBJ1-4; TRBD1 might be the D (5 bases). Germline lookup yields CDR1 LNHNV and CDR2 YYDKDF (reference sequence). Trimming took 1 base from V and 1 from J, leaving 7 bases between them. This CDR3 is 15 amino acids long. The full variable domain, with the rest looked up from reference TRBV15 and TRBJ1-4, is DAMVIQNPRYQVTQFGKPVTLSCSQTLNHNVMYWYQQKSSQAPKLLFHYYDKDFNNEADTPDNFQSRRPNTSFCFLDIRSPGLGDTAMYLCATSRGGRTNEKLFFGSGTQLSVL.

This chain joins TRBV28 and TRBJ1-1; D call uncertain. Germline assignment: CDR1 MDHEN and CDR2 SYDVKM. The germline V and J ends were trimmed by 7 bases and 2 bases, with 14 bases remaining between them. The CDR3 runs 14 residues. CDR3 sequence reads: CASTMPWANTEAFF. DNA for the CDR3: TGTGCCAGCACTATGCCATGGGCTAACACTGAAGCTTTCTTT.

This clonotype was found a few times. The chain combines TRBV7-2 with TRBJ2-1, with 10 nucleotides matching TRBD2. The CDR3 has 16 residues. Germline values: CDR1 SGHTA, CDR2 FQGNSA. The J segment lost 2 bases and the V segment lost 5 bases, leaving 6 bases of the junction unmatched. CDR3 amino acids: CASSHVAGGPYNEQFF. The CDR3 nucleotides read TGTGCCAGCAGCCACGTAGCGGGAGGCCCCTACAATGAGCAGTTCTTC.

V usage is TRBV15 and J usage is TRBJ2-5; a possible D gene is TRBD1 (5 bases). The V and J ends lost 1 base and 5 bases respectively, with 8 bases between them. The CDR3 sequence is 13 residues long. Germline CDR1 LNHNV, CDR2 YYDKDF (reference sequence). In nucleotides, the CDR3 is TGTGCCACCAGCAGAGGAGCAGGGGAGACCCAGTACTTC. Translated: CATSRGAGETQYF.

The chain uses TRBV7-2 and TRBJ2-3; 9 bases are a match to TRBD2. J gave up 2 bases and V 4 bases, and 7 bases lay outside the gene matches. The CDR3 loop spans 16 amino acids. Germline loops: CDR1 SGHTA, CDR2 FQGNSA. The CDR3 region is CASSSLSGGITDTQYF. In nucleotides, the CDR3 is TGTGCCAGCAGCTCTCTTAGCGGGGGAATCACAGATACGCAGTATTTT.

The chain combines TRBV29-1 with TRBJ2-7; D is undetermined. Germline V gives CDR1 SQVTM, CDR2 ANQGSEA. The CDR3 extends over 12 amino acids. V was trimmed by 4 bases and J by 3 bases, leaving 10 bases between them. CDR3 sequence reads: CSVGARYYEQYF. The CDR3 DNA sequence: TGCAGCGTTGGCGCCCGTTACTACGAGCAGTACTTC.

J is TRBJ2-2 and V is TRBV20-1; 8 bases line up with TRBD2. Germline CDR1 DFQATT, CDR2 SNEGSKA (reference sequence). Trimming at V came to 5 bases and at J to 2 bases, leaving 4 bases not matched to a gene. This CDR3 contains 14 residues. As DNA, the CDR3 is TGCAGTGCTCAGACTAGCGCAAACACCGGGGAGCTGTTTTTT. This translates into CSAQTSANTGELFF.

In its sample, this clonotype was seen many times. The V and J genes are TRBV12-3 or TRBV12-4 and TRBJ2-7; 8 bases agree with TRBD1. The CDR3 is 16 residues long. V trimming: 3 bases; J trimming: 4 bases; junction bases outside the gene matches: 11. The CDR3 coding sequence is TGTGCCAGCAGTTTTTCGACCCGGACAGGGCGGTACGAGCAGTACTTC. Amino acid sequence: CASSFSTRTGRYEQYF.

This clonotype was counted at least ten times. The chain couples TRBV15 to TRBJ1-1; no clear D gene. This CDR3 has 16 amino acids. V was clipped by 7 bases and J by 4 bases, with 22 bases between them. Looked up from germline, CDR1 is LNHNV and CDR2 is YYDKDF (reference sequence). The DNA of the CDR3 is TGTGCCACCAACCCCATGACGAAAGGGTTTGGCACTGAAGCTTTCTTT. This sequence encodes CATNPMTKGFGTEAFF.

This sequence joins TRBV5-1 and TRBJ2-3, with 11 bases fitting TRBD2. After removal of 5 bases from V and 3 bases from J, the junction contained 8 bases not matched to a gene. Germline-derived CDR1 and CDR2 are SGHRS and YFSETQ. This CDR3 has 16 amino acids. CDR3 bases: TGCGCCAGCAGTACGGGACTAGCGGATCAGACAGATACGCAGTATTTT. The encoded protein is CASSTGLADQTDTQYF.

This clonotype was counted a few times. The chain is built from TRBV7-2 and TRBJ2-1; TRBD2 aligns across 13 bases. This CDR3 is built from 17 residues. Germline CDR1 and CDR2: SGHTA and FQGNSA. V dropped 6 bases and J dropped 0; count of bases not matched to a gene: 5. CDR3 in amino acids: CASSWGLAGSSYNEQFF. CDR3 sequence (DNA): TGTGCCAGCAGTTGGGGACTAGCGGGGAGCTCCTACAATGAGCAGTTCTTC.

The rearrangement joins TRBV10-3 to TRBJ1-6; possibly TRBD1 for D (6 bases). The CDR3 loop spans 14 amino acids. Trimming took off 2 bases at V and 10 bases at J, with 12 bases between the two ends. In germline, CDR1 is ENHRY, CDR2 SYGVKD. This chain's CDR3 is CAISENTGPSPLHF. CDR3 DNA sequence: TGTGCCATCAGTGAGAATACAGGGCCCTCACCCCTCCACTTT.

The rearrangement joins TRBV7-9 to TRBJ2-1; D unresolved. Per germline, CDR1 SEHNR and CDR2 FQNEAQ (reference sequence). The CDR3 has 14 amino acids. V lost 3 bases and J 8 bases, leaving 14 bases between the germline ends. The CDR3 coding sequence is TGTGCCAGCAGCTTCCTCTCGGAAATCTATGAGCAGTTCTTC. It is translated as CASSFLSEIYEQFF.

V usage is TRBV2 and J usage is TRBJ2-3; a weak D match, TRBD2 (7 bases). The V and J ends lost 6 bases and 7 bases respectively, with 17 bases between them. Germline CDR1 is SNHLY and CDR2 is FYNNEI. The CDR3 consists of 14 residues. CDR3 sequence reads: CASRTRGARNTQYF. CDR3 in DNA: TGTGCCAGCAGGACCCGGGGGGCAAGGAATACGCAGTATTTT.

This sequence joins TRBV29-1 and TRBJ1-1; 9 bases map to TRBD1. CDR1 SQVTM and CDR2 ANQGSEA come from the germline V gene. J lost 5 bases, V lost 8 bases, and 9 bases had no gene match. The CDR3 is 13 amino acids. The DNA of the CDR3 is TGCAGCATCCACGACAGGGGGTATACTGAAGCTTTCTTT. This encodes CSIHDRGYTEAFF.

The rearrangement uses TRBV20-1 and TRBJ2-3; 11 bases match TRBD2. There are 15 residues in the CDR3. Germline-derived CDR1 and CDR2 are DFQATT and SNEGSKA (reference sequence). Losses at the gene ends were 5 bases for V and 5 bases for J; bases not matched to a gene: 9. CDR3 residues: CSAHLLAGERDTQYF. The CDR3, as DNA: TGCAGTGCTCATCTACTAGCGGGAGAGAGAGATACGCAGTATTTT.

This clonotype occurred a few times. The chain uses TRBV7-3 and TRBJ2-1; D possibly matches TRBD1 or TRBD2 (5 bases each). The CDR3 length is 15 residues. In germline, CDR1 is SGHTA, CDR2 FQGTGA. The ends were cut back, 1 base at V and 4 bases at J, with 11 bases in the middle. CDR3: CASSLKLGEYNEQFF. The CDR3 nucleotides read TGTGCCAGCAGCTTAAAGCTAGGGGAGTACAATGAGCAGTTCTTC.

This clonotype was detected a few times. Here the CDR3 DNA reads TGTGCCTGGACTGCCCCCCGGGACCTGGTAGACGAGCAGTACTTC. It is translated as CAWTAPRDLVDEQYF. The V and J genes are TRBV30 and TRBJ2-7, with D perhaps given as TRBD1 or TRBD2 (5 bases each). The CDR3 runs to 15 residues. CDR1 GTSNPN and CDR2 SVGIG come from the germline V gene (reference sequence). Trimming pared 4 bases from V and 5 bases from J, leaving 21 bases between.

The CDR3 nucleotides read TGTGCCAGCAGTGTCCTAAAGGGCTACGAGCAGTACTTC. The encoded protein is CASSVLKGYEQYF. The chain combines TRBV25-1 with TRBJ2-7; D unresolved. The V end lost 4 bases, the J end lost 3 bases, and 10 bases lay between the germline ends. Germline V gene data show CDR1 as MGHDK and CDR2 as SYGVNS. The CDR3 is 13 amino acids.

This clonotype was seen more than once but under ten times. The chain carries TRBV3-1 and TRBJ2-2, with 8 bases lining up with TRBD2. In germline, CDR1 is LGHDT, CDR2 YNNKEL (reference sequence). The CDR3 contains 16 residues. V lost 0 bases, J lost 7 bases, and 7 bases stayed unmatched. The CDR3 sequence: CASSQDSGGPGGELFF. The CDR3 DNA is TGTGCCAGCAGCCAAGATTCGGGAGGGCCCGGCGGGGAGCTGTTTTTT.

The sample holds one count of this clonotype. The J gene is TRBJ2-7, the V gene TRBV7-9; D possibly matches TRBD1 or TRBD2 (5 bases each). Trimming shortened V by 5 bases and J by 2 bases, and 10 bases separated the two germline ends. The CDR3 loop spans 13 amino acids. Germline-derived CDR1 and CDR2 are SEHNR and FQNEAQ (reference sequence). The CDR3 DNA is TGTGCCAGCAGCGCTGGGACCACCTACGAGCAGTACTTC. It yields the protein CASSAGTTYEQYF.

This clonotype was counted only a few times. The chain uses TRBV29-1 and TRBJ2-5, with D possibly matching TRBD2 (5 bases). The germline V gene has CDR1 SQVTM and CDR2 ANQGSEA. The CDR3 has 13 amino acids. Trimming took off 4 bases at V and 5 bases at J, with 14 bases between the two ends. CDR3 in amino acids: CSVAGRVAETQYF. The CDR3 DNA follows: TGCAGCGTTGCGGGCCGGGTAGCGGAGACCCAGTACTTC.

This chain joins TRBV5-1 and TRBJ1-2, with TRBD1 identical over 9 bases. The CDR3 runs 15 residues. Germline V lookup: CDR1 SGHRS, CDR2 YFSETQ. V lost 3 bases, J lost 3 bases, and 6 bases stayed unmatched. The DNA for the CDR3 is TGCGCCAGCAGCTCGAGGACAGGGGCGGACTATGGCTACACCTTC. Translation: CASSSRTGADYGYTF.

This clonotype has at least ten counts. J is TRBJ2-3 and V is TRBV20-1; D is tentatively TRBD1 or TRBD2 (5 bases each). This CDR3 has 12 residues. The V end was cut by 1 base, the J end by 7 bases, with 9 bases between. The germline gives CDR1 DFQATT, CDR2 SNEGSKA (reference sequence). DNA for the CDR3: TGCAGTGCTAGAGGAGGGGCAAATACGCAGTATTTT. Translating it yields CSARGGANTQYF.

The chain combines TRBV12-3 or TRBV12-4 with TRBJ1-6; no clear D gene. Trimming removed 4 bases at V and 7 bases at J, with 11 bases between. The CDR3 runs 14 residues. CDR3 bases: TGTGCCAGCAGTTCCCTCCTGTGGAATTCACCCCTCCACTTT. Translating gives CASSSLLWNSPLHF.

This clonotype was counted a few times. The chain couples TRBV4-3 to TRBJ2-5, with a tentative D call TRBD2 (6 bases). With 1 base removed from V and 10 bases from J, the gap between germline ends came to 13 bases. The germline CDR1 and CDR2 sequences are LGHNA and YSLEER. The CDR3 is 13 residues long. The CDR3, as DNA: TGCGCCAGCAGCCAAGGTCTTTGGGGGGACCAGTACTTC. Its protein product is CASSQGLWGDQYF.

This chain links TRBV5-8 with TRBJ2-7, with D possibly matching TRBD1 (6 bases). CDR1 is SGHTS and CDR2 is YDEGEE in the germline V gene. The CDR3 loop spans 14 amino acids. The ends were cut back, 2 bases at V and 2 bases at J, with 11 bases in the middle. The CDR3 reads CASSFLRGTYEQYF. For the CDR3, the DNA is TGTGCCAGCAGCTTCCTCAGGGGCACCTACGAGCAGTACTTC.

This clonotype was recorded many times. The V call is TRBV20-1, the J call TRBJ2-5; D remains unclear. The V end was cut by 6 bases, the J end by 5 bases, with 10 bases between. The CDR3 sequence is 11 residues long. The germline CDR1 and CDR2 sequences are DFQATT and SNEGSKA (reference sequence). CDR3 sequence: CSAQTTETQYF. The CDR3 DNA sequence: TGCAGTGCGCAAACGACGGAGACCCAGTACTTC.